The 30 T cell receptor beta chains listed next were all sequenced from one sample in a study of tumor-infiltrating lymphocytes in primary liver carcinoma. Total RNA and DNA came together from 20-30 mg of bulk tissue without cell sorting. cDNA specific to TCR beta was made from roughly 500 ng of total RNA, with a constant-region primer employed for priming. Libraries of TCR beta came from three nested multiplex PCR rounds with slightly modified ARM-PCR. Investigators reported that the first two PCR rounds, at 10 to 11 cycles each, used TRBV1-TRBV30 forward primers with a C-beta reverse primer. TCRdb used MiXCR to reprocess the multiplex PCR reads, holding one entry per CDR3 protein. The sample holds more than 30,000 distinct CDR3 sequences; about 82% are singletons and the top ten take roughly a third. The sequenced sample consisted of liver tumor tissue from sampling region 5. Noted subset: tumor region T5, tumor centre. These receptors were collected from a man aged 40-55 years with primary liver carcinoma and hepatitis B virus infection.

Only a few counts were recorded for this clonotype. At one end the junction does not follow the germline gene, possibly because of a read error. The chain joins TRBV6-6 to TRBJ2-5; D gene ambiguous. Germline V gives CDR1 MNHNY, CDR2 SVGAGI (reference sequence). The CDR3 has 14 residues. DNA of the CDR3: TGTGCCAGCTGTTACCAATGGCAGGAGGAGACCCAGTACTTC. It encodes CASCYQWQEETQYF.

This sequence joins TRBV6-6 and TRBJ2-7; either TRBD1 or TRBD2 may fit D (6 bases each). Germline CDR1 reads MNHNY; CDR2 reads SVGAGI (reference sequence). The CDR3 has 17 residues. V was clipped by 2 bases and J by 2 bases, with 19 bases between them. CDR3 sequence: CASSYGRGTGDTYEQYF. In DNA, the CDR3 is TGTGCCAGCAGTTACGGGAGAGGGACGGGGGACACCTACGAGCAGTACTTC.

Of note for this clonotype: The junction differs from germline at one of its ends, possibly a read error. The CDR3, as DNA: TGCGCCAGCAGCCTCCGATCCTCGATCTCCTACAATGAGCAGCTCTTC. Protein product: CASSLRSSISYNEQLF. The chain has TRBV4-1 and TRBJ2-1, with D hard to call. CDR1 is MGHRA and CDR2 is YSYEKL in the germline V gene. The CDR3 is made up of 16 amino acids.

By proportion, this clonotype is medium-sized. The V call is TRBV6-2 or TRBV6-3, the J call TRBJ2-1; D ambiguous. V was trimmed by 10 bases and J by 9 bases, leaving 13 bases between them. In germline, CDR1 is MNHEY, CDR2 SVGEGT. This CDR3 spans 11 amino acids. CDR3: CATGPWSEQFF. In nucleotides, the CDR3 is TGTGCCACCGGCCCATGGTCTGAGCAGTTCTTC.

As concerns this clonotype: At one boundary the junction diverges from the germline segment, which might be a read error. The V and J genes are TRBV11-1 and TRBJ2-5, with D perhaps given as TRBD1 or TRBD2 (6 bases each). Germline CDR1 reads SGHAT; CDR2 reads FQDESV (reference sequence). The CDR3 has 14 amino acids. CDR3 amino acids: CASSFNRGQESQYF. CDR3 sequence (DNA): TGCGCCAGCAGCTTTAACCGGGGGCAGGAGTCTCAGTACTTC.

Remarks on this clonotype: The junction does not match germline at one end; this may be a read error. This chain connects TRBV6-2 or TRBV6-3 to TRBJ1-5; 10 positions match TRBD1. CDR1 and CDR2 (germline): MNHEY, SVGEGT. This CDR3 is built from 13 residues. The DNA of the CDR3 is TGTGCCAGCATGGACAGGGGGGATCAGCCCAGCATTTTT. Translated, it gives CASMDRGDQPSIF.

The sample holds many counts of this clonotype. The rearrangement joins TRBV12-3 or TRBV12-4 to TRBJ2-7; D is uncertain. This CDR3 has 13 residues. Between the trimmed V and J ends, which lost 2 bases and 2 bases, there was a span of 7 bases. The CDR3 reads CASSLSSAYEQYF. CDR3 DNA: TGTGCCAGCAGTTTATCGAGCGCCTACGAGCAGTACTTC.

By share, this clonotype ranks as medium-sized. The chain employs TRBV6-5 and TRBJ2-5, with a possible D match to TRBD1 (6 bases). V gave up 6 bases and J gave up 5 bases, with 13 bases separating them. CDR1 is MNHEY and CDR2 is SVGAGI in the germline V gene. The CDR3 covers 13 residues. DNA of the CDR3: TGTGCCAGCAGGGGGGCCCCCCTGGAGACCCAGTACTTC. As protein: CASRGAPLETQYF.

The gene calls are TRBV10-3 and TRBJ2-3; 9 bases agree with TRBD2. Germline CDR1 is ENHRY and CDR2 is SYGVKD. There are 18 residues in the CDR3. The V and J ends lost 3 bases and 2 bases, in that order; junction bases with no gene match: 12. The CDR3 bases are TGTGCCATCAGTGAACCCCCCCGACTAGCGGAAACCACAGATACGCAGTATTTT. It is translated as CAISEPPRLAETTDTQYF.

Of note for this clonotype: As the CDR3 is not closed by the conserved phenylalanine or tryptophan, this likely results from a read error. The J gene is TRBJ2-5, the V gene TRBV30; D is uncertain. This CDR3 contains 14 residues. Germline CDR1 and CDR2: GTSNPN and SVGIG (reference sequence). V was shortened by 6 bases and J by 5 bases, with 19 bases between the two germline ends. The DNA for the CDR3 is TGTGCCTGCTTAGAGCGCGATTCTCAGGAGACCCAGTACATC. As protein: CACLERDSQETQYI.

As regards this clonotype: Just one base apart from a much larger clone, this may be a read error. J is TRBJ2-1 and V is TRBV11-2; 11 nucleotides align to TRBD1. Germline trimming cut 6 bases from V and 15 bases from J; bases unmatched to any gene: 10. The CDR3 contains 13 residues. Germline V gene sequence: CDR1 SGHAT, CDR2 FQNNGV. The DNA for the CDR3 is TGTGCCAGCAGATTTAGGACAGGGGGCGAGTCGTTCTTC. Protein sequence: CASRFRTGGESFF.

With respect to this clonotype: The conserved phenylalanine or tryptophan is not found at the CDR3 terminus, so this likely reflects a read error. This chain's CDR3 is CASSLTGAGYTI. CDR3 nucleotide sequence: TGTGCCAGCAGTTTGACAGGGGCTGGTTACACCATC. The chain has TRBV12-3 or TRBV12-4 and TRBJ1-2, with TRBD1 matching 8 bases. The CDR3 has 12 amino acids. The V and J ends lost 3 bases and 11 bases, in that order; junction bases with no gene match: 5.

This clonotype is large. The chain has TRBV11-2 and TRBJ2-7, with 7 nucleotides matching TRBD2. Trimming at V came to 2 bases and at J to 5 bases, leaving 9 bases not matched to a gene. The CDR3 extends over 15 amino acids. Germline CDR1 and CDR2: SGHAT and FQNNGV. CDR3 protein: CASSLTFTGGDEQYF. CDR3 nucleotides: TGTGCCAGCAGCTTAACTTTCACGGGAGGAGACGAGCAGTACTTC.

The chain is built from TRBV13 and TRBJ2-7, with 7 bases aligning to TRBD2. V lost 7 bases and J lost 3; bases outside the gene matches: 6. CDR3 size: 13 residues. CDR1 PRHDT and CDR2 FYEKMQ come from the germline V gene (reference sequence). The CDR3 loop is CASNPSGLYEQYF. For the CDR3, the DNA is TGTGCCAGCAACCCTAGCGGCCTCTACGAGCAGTACTTC.

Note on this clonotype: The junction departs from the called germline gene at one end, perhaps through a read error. The CDR3, as DNA: TGTGACAGCAGCCAAGGGGGCTTGGAGGGCGAGCAGTACTTT. Its translation: CDSSQGGLEGEQYF. The V call is TRBV4-2, the J call TRBJ2-7; tentative D call: TRBD1 (7 bases). The CDR3 is made up of 14 amino acids. Germline values: CDR1 LGHNA, CDR2 YNFKEQ.

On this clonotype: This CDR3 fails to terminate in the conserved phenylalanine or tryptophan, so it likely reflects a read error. CDR3 region: CSVDEGYEQYS. CDR3 DNA sequence: TGCAGCGTTGACGAGGGCTACGAGCAGTACTCC. V usage is TRBV29-1 and J usage is TRBJ2-7; a weak D match, TRBD2 (5 bases). The CDR3 loop spans 11 amino acids. The germline V and J ends were trimmed by 3 bases and 3 bases, with 6 bases remaining between them. The germline CDR1 and CDR2 sequences are SQVTM and ANQGSEA.

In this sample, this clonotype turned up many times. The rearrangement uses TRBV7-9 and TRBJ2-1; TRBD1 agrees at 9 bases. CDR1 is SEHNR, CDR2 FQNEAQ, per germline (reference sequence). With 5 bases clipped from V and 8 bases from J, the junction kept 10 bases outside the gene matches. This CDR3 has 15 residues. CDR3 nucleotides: TGTGCCAGCAGCCTCCGGGACAGGGATGTCGATGAGCAGTTCTTC. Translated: CASSLRDRDVDEQFF.

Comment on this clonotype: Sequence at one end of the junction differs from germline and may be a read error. The CDR3 DNA follows: TGTGCCAGCAGTCCTGGGGGTAGCGGGAGATCGAATCGAAATGAGCGGTTCTTC. Translated, it gives CASSPGGSGRSNRNERFF. This chain links TRBV6-2 or TRBV6-3 with TRBJ2-1; 9 bases fit TRBD2. The CDR3 sequence is 18 residues long. Per the germline V gene, CDR1 is MNHEY and CDR2 is SVGEGT.

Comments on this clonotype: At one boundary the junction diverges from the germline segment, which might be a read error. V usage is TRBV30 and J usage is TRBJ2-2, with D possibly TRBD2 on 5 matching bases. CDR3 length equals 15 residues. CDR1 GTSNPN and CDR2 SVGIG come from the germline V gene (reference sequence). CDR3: CALSIANSATGKLFF. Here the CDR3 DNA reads TGTGCCTTGAGTATCGCGAACTCCGCGACCGGGAAGCTGTTTTTT.

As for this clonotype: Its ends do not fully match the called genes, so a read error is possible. CDR3 bases: TGTACCAGCAGTTTATGGGGCGGGGCGGACATAGCCAAAAACACTCAGTACTTC. Translation: CTSSLWGGADIAKNTQYF. The J gene is TRBJ2-4, the V gene TRBV12-3 or TRBV12-4; D perhaps matches TRBD2 (6 bases). The CDR3 contains 18 residues.

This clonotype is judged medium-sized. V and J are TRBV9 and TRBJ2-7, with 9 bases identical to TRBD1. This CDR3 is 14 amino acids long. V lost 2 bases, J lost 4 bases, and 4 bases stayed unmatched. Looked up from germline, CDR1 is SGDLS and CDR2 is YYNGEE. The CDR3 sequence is CASSVGTGIYEQYF. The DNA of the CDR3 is TGTGCCAGCAGCGTGGGGACAGGGATATACGAGCAGTACTTC.

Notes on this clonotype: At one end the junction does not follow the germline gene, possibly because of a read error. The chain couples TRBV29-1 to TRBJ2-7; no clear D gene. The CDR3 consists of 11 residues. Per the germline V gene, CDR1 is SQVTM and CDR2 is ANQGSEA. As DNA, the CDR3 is TGCAGCCTTGATAAGGGCTACGAGCAGTACTTC. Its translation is CSLDKGYEQYF.

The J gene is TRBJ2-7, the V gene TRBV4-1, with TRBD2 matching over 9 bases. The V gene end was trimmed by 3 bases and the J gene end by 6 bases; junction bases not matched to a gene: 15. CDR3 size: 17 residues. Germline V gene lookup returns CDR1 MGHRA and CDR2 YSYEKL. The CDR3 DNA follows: TGCGCCAGCAGCCACCCCTATGGCGCGGGAGGGCCCGGCGAGCAGTACTTC. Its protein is CASSHPYGAGGPGEQYF.

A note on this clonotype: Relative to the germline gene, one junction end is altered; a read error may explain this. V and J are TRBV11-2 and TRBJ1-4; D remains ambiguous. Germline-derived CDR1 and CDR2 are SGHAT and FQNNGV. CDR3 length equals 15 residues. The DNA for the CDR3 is TGTGCAAGCAGATTAGACGGGTTCGCTGATGAAAAACTGTTTTTT. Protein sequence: CASRLDGFADEKLFF.

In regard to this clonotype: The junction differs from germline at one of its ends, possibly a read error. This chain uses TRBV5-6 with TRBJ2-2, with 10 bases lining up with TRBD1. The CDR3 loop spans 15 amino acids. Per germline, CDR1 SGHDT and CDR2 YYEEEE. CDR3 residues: CTSNTGTGVTGELFF. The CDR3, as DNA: TGTACCAGCAATACCGGGACAGGGGTCACCGGGGAGCTGTTTTTT. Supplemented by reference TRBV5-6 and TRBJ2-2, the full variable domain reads DAGVTQSPTHLIKTRGQQVTLRCSPKSGHDTVSWYQQALGQGPQFIFQYYEEEERQRGNFPDRFSGHQFPNYSSELNVNALLLGDSALYLCTSNTGTGVTGELFFGEGSRLTVL.

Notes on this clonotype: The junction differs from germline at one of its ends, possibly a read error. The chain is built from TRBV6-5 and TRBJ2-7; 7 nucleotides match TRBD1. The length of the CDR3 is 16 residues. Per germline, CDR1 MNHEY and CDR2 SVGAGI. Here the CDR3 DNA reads TGTGCCAGCAGGCCCGGACAGGCAGCATCATTTTACGAGGAGCACTTC. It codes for CASRPGQAASFYEEHF.

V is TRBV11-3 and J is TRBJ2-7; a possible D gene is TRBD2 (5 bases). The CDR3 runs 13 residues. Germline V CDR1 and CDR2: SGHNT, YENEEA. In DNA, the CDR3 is TGTGTCAACAGCTTAACGCCCAGCGGCGAGCAGTACTTC. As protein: CVNSLTPSGEQYF.

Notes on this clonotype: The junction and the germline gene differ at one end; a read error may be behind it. In DNA, the CDR3 is TGCGCCGGCTTGCCAGCAGGGGGCGAGCAGCACTTC. Amino acid sequence: CAGLPAGGEQHF. V usage is TRBV10-2 and J usage is TRBJ2-7; TRBD1 matches at 8 bases. This CDR3 region has 12 residues. Per germline, CDR1 WSHSY and CDR2 SAAADI.

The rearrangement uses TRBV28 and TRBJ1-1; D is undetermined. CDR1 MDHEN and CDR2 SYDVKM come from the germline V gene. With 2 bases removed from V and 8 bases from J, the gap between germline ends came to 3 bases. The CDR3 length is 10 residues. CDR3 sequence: CASSLREAFF. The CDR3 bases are TGTGCCAGCAGTTTAAGAGAAGCTTTCTTT.

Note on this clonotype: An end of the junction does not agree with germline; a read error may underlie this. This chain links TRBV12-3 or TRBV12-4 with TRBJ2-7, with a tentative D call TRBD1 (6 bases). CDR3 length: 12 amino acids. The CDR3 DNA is TGTGTCAGCATTTTACAGGGCTACGAGCAGTACTTC. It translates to CVSILQGYEQYF.